What follows are 11 T cell receptor beta chains derived from one specimen sequenced in a study of cytomegalovirus exposure and HLA in healthy donors. The PCR had 60 Vbeta and 13 Jbeta primers. TCRdb keeps only in-frame clones here, not all; method: immunoSEQ multiplex PCR. The sample consists of around 170,000 clones, 75% to 90% of them appearing once. Sample: PBMCs. These receptors all stem from a man aged 35-49 years in good health and CMV-seropositive.

The J gene is TRBJ2-7, the V gene TRBV6-5, with 7 bases that match TRBD2. Germline assignment: CDR1 MNHEY and CDR2 SVGAGI. V trimming: 2 bases; J trimming: 3 bases; junction bases outside the gene matches: 7. This CDR3 comprises 15 residues. CDR3 loop: CASSYGTKPSYEQYF. The CDR3 DNA is TGTGCCAGCAGTTACGGGACTAAGCCCAGCTACGAGCAGTACTTC.

This clone was seen only once. The identical CDR3 is also encoded by other nucleotide sequences in the sample. The chain links TRBV5-4 to TRBJ2-3; no clear D gene. The germline V gene encodes CDR1 SGHNT and CDR2 YYREEE (reference sequence). With 1 base removed from V and 3 bases from J, the gap between germline ends came to 6 bases. The CDR3 loop spans 13 amino acids. CDR3 loop: CASSLTGTDTQYF. The CDR3 DNA reads as TGTGCCAGCAGCTTGACCGGGACAGATACGCAGTATTTT.

This rearrangement joins TRBV28 to TRBJ1-5; 10 positions match TRBD1. The CDR3 sequence is 14 residues long. Germline-derived CDR1 and CDR2 are MDHEN and SYDVKM. Unmatched junction bases numbered 6, after V lost 6 bases and J lost 7 bases. This CDR3 is CASSPGTGEQPQHF. The CDR3 region has the DNA TGTGCCAGCAGCCCCGGGACAGGGGAACAGCCCCAGCATTTT.

The chain couples TRBV29-1 to TRBJ1-1; the match to TRBD1 covers 7 bases. V trimming: 4 bases; J trimming: 1 base; junction bases outside the gene matches: 6. The length of the CDR3 is 14 residues. CDR1 is SQVTM and CDR2 is ANQGSEA in the germline V gene. CDR3 bases: TGCAGCGTTGCCGGGGACAGACAGAACACTGAAGCTTTCTTT. Translating gives CSVAGDRQNTEAFF.

The genes are TRBV7-2 and TRBJ2-5; D ambiguous. Germline CDR1 and CDR2: SGHTA and FQGNSA. There are 11 residues in the CDR3. The V end was cut by 3 bases, the J end by 4 bases, with 3 bases between. The CDR3 region is CASSFGETQYF. The DNA of the CDR3 is TGTGCCAGCAGCTTCGGAGAGACCCAGTACTTC.

The rearrangement uses TRBV7-9 and TRBJ2-5; TRBD2 might be the D (5 bases). Per germline, CDR1 SEHNR and CDR2 FQNEAQ (reference sequence). Trimming removed 0 bases at V and 5 bases at J, with 10 bases between. The CDR3 has 14 residues. The CDR3 region has the DNA TGTGCCAGCAGCTTAGCGGTGGAGGTCGAGACCCAGTACTTC. Translating it yields CASSLAVEVETQYF.

This chain uses TRBV7-3 with TRBJ2-2; 9 bases line up with TRBD1. Trimming took 6 bases from V and 4 from J; bases not matched to a gene: 3. CDR1 is SGHTA, CDR2 FQGTGA, per germline. The CDR3 extends over 14 amino acids. DNA for the CDR3: TGTGCCAGCAGGACGACAGGGGGCACCGGGGAGCTGTTTTTT. This sequence encodes CASRTTGGTGELFF.

V gene TRBV29-1 combines with J gene TRBJ2-1, with 7 bases lining up with TRBD2. The V gene end was trimmed by 7 bases and the J gene end by 3 bases; junction bases not matched to a gene: 3. Germline assignment: CDR1 SQVTM and CDR2 ANQGSEA. The CDR3 extends over 12 amino acids. CDR3: CSGGDYYNEQFF. The CDR3 coding sequence is TGCAGCGGGGGGGACTACTACAATGAGCAGTTCTTC.

The chain has TRBV4-3 and TRBJ2-5, with 8 positions matching TRBD2. This CDR3 has 15 amino acids. Looked up from germline, CDR1 is LGHNA and CDR2 is YSLEER. V gave up 2 bases and J gave up 7 bases; unmatched junction bases: 9. CDR3 sequence: CASSQTAGAPRTQYF. Here the CDR3 DNA reads TGCGCCAGCAGCCAAACAGCGGGGGCCCCCAGGACCCAGTACTTC.

The chain couples TRBV4-3 to TRBJ2-4; maybe TRBD1 (6 bases). In germline, CDR1 is LGHNA, CDR2 YSLEER. The CDR3 totals 16 residues. Deletions cut 4 bases from V and 3 bases from J, with 16 bases between. The CDR3 sequence is CASSLDRWLGKNIQYF. In DNA form, the CDR3 reads TGCGCCAGCAGCCTCGACAGGTGGTTAGGCAAAAACATTCAGTACTTC.

V and J are TRBV9 and TRBJ1-1; D unresolved. V was cut by 0 bases and J by 1 base, with 10 bases left in between. The germline CDR1 and CDR2 sequences are SGDLS and YYNGEE. This CDR3 contains 15 residues. CDR3 loop: CASSVGETRNTEAFF. CDR3 DNA: TGTGCCAGCAGCGTAGGGGAGACCAGGAACACTGAAGCTTTCTTT.